This T cell receptor (beta chain) came from a study of shared clonotypes between healthy human individuals. The repertoire was sequenced with immunoSEQ multiplex PCR; TCRdb's copy has only in-frame clones and lacks some. This sample has roughly 770,000 clones, with roughly 96% found just once. Naive CD8 cells, CD45RO-negative and positively selected for CCR7, excluded terminally differentiated effector memory CD45RA+ cells. The sample taken for sequencing was naive CD8+ T cells sorted from blood. The TCR comes from a man aged 30-40 years in good health.

The CDR3 coding sequence is TGTGCCAGCAGCCAAGTGTTGGAGACCCAGTACTTC. Amino acid sequence: CASSQVLETQYF. The J gene is TRBJ2-5, the V gene TRBV14; D gene ambiguous. The ends were cut back, 1 base at V and 5 bases at J, with 5 bases in the middle. The germline CDR1 and CDR2 sequences are SGHDN and FVKESK. The length of the CDR3 is 12 residues. Filled out from reference TRBV14 and TRBJ2-5, the complete variable domain reads EAGVTQFPSHSVIEKGQTVTLRCDPISGHDNLYWYRRVMGKEIKFLLHFVKESKQDESGMPNNRFLAERTGGTYSTLKVQPAELEDSGVYFCASSQVLETQYFGPGTRLLVL.